This T cell receptor (beta chain) was found in a study of T-cell reconstitution after alpha-beta-depleted transplantation in children. Construction of the TCRbeta library involved unique molecular identifiers. Via MiXCR, TCRdb re-called the PCR reads, giving one row per CDR3 protein. The table lists approximately 390,000 distinct CDR3 sequences, about a tenth of them singletons. A few counts support this clonotype. Germline V gives CDR1 SGHTA, CDR2 FQGTGA. CDR3 length: 13 residues. V was shortened by 4 bases and J by 4 bases, with 7 bases between the two germline ends. This TCR derives from a human donor who donated a stem cell graft to a child with acute myeloid leukemia. The material sequenced was PBMCs from the stem cell graft donor, taken from the stem cell graft. This chain joins TRBV7-3 and TRBJ2-2; D gene unclear. Here the CDR3 reads CASSSTPTGELFF. Written as DNA, the CDR3 is TGTGCCAGCAGCTCAACCCCCACCGGGGAGCTGTTTTTT.